Each of the 2 T cell receptor beta chains below was sequenced from the same sample in a study of early T cells in non-severe SARS-CoV-2 infection. TCRdb itself ran the 5' RACE reads through MiXCR, one entry per CDR3 protein. The sample records approximately 79,000 distinct CDR3 sequences, about 12% being singletons. The material sequenced was whole blood. These receptors originate from an adult who was a healthcare worker with PCR-confirmed SARS-CoV-2 infection or an uninfected control (not recorded which).

This clonotype was counted only a few times. The V and J genes are TRBV27 and TRBJ2-4, with 8 bases aligning to TRBD1. The CDR3 is 15 residues long. Trimming cost V 4 bases and J 5 bases; bases outside gene matches: 7. Germline V gives CDR1 MNHEY, CDR2 SMNVEV (reference sequence). Written as DNA, the CDR3 is TGTGCCAGCAGTTCGCAGGGGGCGCGTCAAAACATTCAGTACTTC. It translates to CASSSQGARQNIQYF.

This clonotype showed up just a few times. The rearrangement uses TRBV6-1 and TRBJ1-1, with TRBD1 as a possible D gene (6 bases). There are 15 residues in the CDR3. V was clipped by 4 bases and J by 4 bases, with 16 bases between them. From germline, CDR1 is MNHNS and CDR2 SASEGT. Here the CDR3 reads CASSGIRGAGTEAFF. The CDR3 region has the DNA TGTGCCAGCAGTGGCATCAGGGGTGCGGGCACTGAAGCTTTCTTT.